The next 26 T cell receptor beta chains were all read from a single sample in a study of shared clonotypes between healthy human individuals. Some clones are missing from TCRdb's copy, which holds only in-frame ones; the method was immunoSEQ multiplex PCR. Among more than 900,000 clones, 70% to 80% were seen once, and the ten largest hold 0.6% to 0.7%. Sequences were obtained from memory CD4+ T cells from PBMCs. Subset here: CD45RA-negative fraction. These receptors all come from a man aged 18 to 35 in good health. Some clones in this sample may be carry-over from other donors' samples.

The V gene is TRBV28, the J gene TRBJ1-5, with 9 bases fitting TRBD1. There are 17 residues in the CDR3. Per germline, CDR1 MDHEN and CDR2 SYDVKM. Trimming removed 5 bases from V and 2 bases from J; junction bases left unmatched: 10. CDR3 loop: CASSPLTGGDGNQPQHF. The DNA of the CDR3 is TGTGCCAGCAGTCCTTTAACAGGGGGCGACGGCAATCAGCCCCAGCATTTT.

The sample holds a few counts of this clone. The J gene is TRBJ1-5, the V gene TRBV29-1; no definite D call. There are 11 residues in the CDR3. From germline, CDR1 is SQVTM and CDR2 ANQGSEA. V was clipped by 6 bases and J by 9 bases, with 12 bases between them. In DNA, the CDR3 is TGCAGCGTGAACAGCGGAGGGCCCCAGCATTTT. It translates to CSVNSGGPQHF.

This chain joins TRBV9 and TRBJ2-5; TRBD1 might be the D (6 bases). There are 15 residues in the CDR3. V gave up 2 bases and J gave up 4 bases, with 15 bases separating them. Germline V lookup: CDR1 SGDLS, CDR2 YYNGEE. The CDR3 region is CASSVSWGRGETQYF. The CDR3 coding sequence is TGTGCCAGCAGCGTCTCATGGGGCAGGGGAGAGACCCAGTACTTC.

The V gene is TRBV7-8, the J gene TRBJ2-7; D is uncertain. The CDR3 extends over 15 amino acids. V shed 5 bases and J shed 4 bases, with 18 bases lying between them. Germline V gene lookup returns CDR1 SGHVS and CDR2 FQNEAQ. The CDR3 nucleotides read TGTGCCAGCAGCGACATTAGGTTTGGGTTTTACGAGCAGTACTTC. Translating gives CASSDIRFGFYEQYF.

This chain's CDR3 is CASSPRSRETLYEQYF. The DNA for the CDR3 is TGTGCCAGCAGTCCCCGTTCCCGGGAGACCCTCTACGAGCAGTACTTC. The J gene is TRBJ2-7, the V gene TRBV27, with D possibly being TRBD2 (6 bases). CDR3 length: 16 amino acids. Germline V gives CDR1 MNHEY, CDR2 SMNVEV (reference sequence). The germline V and J ends were trimmed by 5 bases and 3 bases, with 20 bases remaining between them.

This chain joins TRBV27 and TRBJ2-7, with a tentative D call TRBD2 (5 bases). This CDR3 has 13 amino acids. V was trimmed by 6 bases and J by 3 bases, leaving 12 bases between them. In germline, CDR1 is MNHEY, CDR2 SMNVEV (reference sequence). This CDR3 is CASSQFEGYEQYF. CDR3 nucleotides: TGTGCCAGCAGCCAATTCGAGGGCTACGAGCAGTACTTC.

The genes are TRBV28 and TRBJ2-1; 8 bases are a match to TRBD2. Germline lookup yields CDR1 MDHEN and CDR2 SYDVKM. Trimming took 8 bases from V and 5 from J; bases not matched to a gene: 14. There are 16 residues in the CDR3. CDR3 nucleotides: TGTGCCAGCGACACGGGGAGCGGGAGCCTACACAATGAGCAGTTCTTC. Its protein is CASDTGSGSLHNEQFF. Filled out from reference TRBV28 and TRBJ2-1, the complete variable domain reads DVKVTQSSRYLVKRTGEKVFLECVQDMDHENMFWYRQDPGLGLRLIYFSYDVKMKEKGDIPEGYSVSREKKERFSLILESASTNQTSMYLCASDTGSGSLHNEQFFGPGTRLTVL.

This clone was detected only once. The rearrangement uses TRBV4-2 and TRBJ2-1, with D maybe TRBD2 (6 bases). This CDR3 is 16 amino acids long. V lost 1 base to trimming and J lost 8 bases, with 18 bases between them. Germline values: CDR1 LGHNA, CDR2 YNFKEQ. CDR3 loop: CASSQGLSGEVDEQFF. The CDR3 DNA follows: TGTGCCAGCAGCCAAGGCCTTAGCGGAGAGGTGGATGAGCAGTTCTTC.

The rearrangement links TRBV5-1 to TRBJ1-2, with D tentatively TRBD1 (6 bases). Germline V gene sequence: CDR1 SGHRS, CDR2 YFSETQ. The length of the CDR3 is 13 residues. The V end was cut by 0 bases, the J end by 8 bases, with 11 bases between. CDR3 nucleotide sequence: TGCGCCAGCAGCTTGGATGGACAGAGGGGCTACACCTTC. Residues: CASSLDGQRGYTF.

This clone is a singleton in its sample. The chain uses TRBV7-2 and TRBJ2-7, with 9 nucleotides matching TRBD2. The CDR3 has 14 amino acids. The V segment lost 3 bases and the J segment 3 bases; nucleotides outside the gene matches: 3. CDR1 and CDR2 from the germline V gene are SGHTA and FQGNSA. CDR3 nucleotides: TGTGCCAGCAGCTTGGCGACTAGCGGCTACGAGCAGTACTTC. As protein: CASSLATSGYEQYF.

As regards this clone: Given a far larger clone just one base away, this is likely a sequencing read error. V is TRBV5-6 and J is TRBJ1-1; 7 bases match TRBD1. The CDR3 totals 14 residues. The germline V gene has CDR1 SGHDT and CDR2 YYEEEE. This CDR3 reads CASRKFTGDPETFF. CDR3 coding DNA: TGTGCCAGCAGAAAATTCACAGGGGACCCTGAAACTTTCTTT.

The chain is built from TRBV5-4 and TRBJ2-2, with D possibly TRBD1 on 5 matching bases. The length of the CDR3 is 15 residues. Germline assignment: CDR1 SGHNT and CDR2 YYREEE (reference sequence). Trimming took 4 bases from V and 5 from J, leaving 15 bases between them. The CDR3 nucleotides are TGTGCCAGCAGCCCGGAGATATCAGGGACCGGGGAGCTGTTTTTT. Amino acid sequence: CASSPEISGTGELFF.

This chain joins TRBV7-2 and TRBJ2-7; D gene uncertain. Germline assignment: CDR1 SGHTA and CDR2 FQGNSA. CDR3 length equals 16 residues. Trimming pared 1 base from V and 1 base from J, leaving 14 bases between. Written as DNA, the CDR3 is TGTGCCAGCAGCTTAGGGCCGCCCCTGTTGTCCTACGAGCAGTACTTC. As protein: CASSLGPPLLSYEQYF.

The rearrangement links TRBV28 to TRBJ2-1; 8 positions agree with TRBD2. The CDR3 sequence is 19 residues long. Trimming took 4 bases from V and 1 from J; bases not matched to a gene: 15. Germline V CDR1 and CDR2: MDHEN, SYDVKM. As DNA, the CDR3 is TGTGCCAGCAGTTCGCCGGGAGGGCGAAGGGGAGGTTCCTACAATGAGCAGTTCTTC. Protein sequence: CASSSPGGRRGGSYNEQFF.

As concerns this clone: A much larger clone is a single base away; this may be a read error. Within the sample, other DNA sequences also encode this same CDR3. The chain recombines TRBV5-1 with TRBJ1-5; a possible D gene is TRBD1 (5 bases). V was pared by 1 base and J by 5 bases, with 7 bases between. The CDR3 covers 13 residues. Germline V gene data show CDR1 as SGHRS and CDR2 as YFSETQ. The CDR3, as DNA: TGCGCCAGCAGCTTGCGAGGGGATCAGCCCCAGCATTTT. Its protein is CASSLRGDQPQHF.

This clone was counted only a few times. V gene TRBV6-1 combines with J gene TRBJ1-3; TRBD1 aligns across 8 bases. CDR1 MNHNS and CDR2 SASEGT come from the germline V gene. The length of the CDR3 is 18 residues. V lost 0 bases and J lost 3; bases outside the gene matches: 10. CDR3 DNA: TGTGCCAGCAGTGAAGCGCCGGGACAGGCCGCTGGTGGAAACACCATATATTTT. Protein sequence: CASSEAPGQAAGGNTIYF.

The CDR3 DNA reads TGCGCCAGCAGCCAAGACCAAGGACTCGCAGGGCGACGAACTAATGAAAAACTGTTTTTT. Amino acid sequence: CASSQDQGLAGRRTNEKLFF. The chain recombines TRBV4-1 with TRBJ1-4; tentatively, D is TRBD1 (5 bases). V lost 0 bases and J lost 1, with 21 bases in between. Germline values: CDR1 MGHRA, CDR2 YSYEKL. The CDR3 is 20 amino acids.

The gene calls are TRBV28 and TRBJ1-4, with TRBD1 identical over 8 bases. Losses at the gene ends were 6 bases for V and 7 bases for J; bases not matched to a gene: 4. Germline V gene sequence: CDR1 MDHEN, CDR2 SYDVKM. The CDR3 runs 13 residues. CDR3 in amino acids: CASRNRGGEKLFF. The DNA for the CDR3 is TGTGCCAGCAGAAACAGGGGGGGTGAAAAACTGTTTTTT.

V gene TRBV5-1 combines with J gene TRBJ2-5; TRBD2 matches at 8 bases. V dropped 4 bases and J dropped 6; count of bases not matched to a gene: 5. The CDR3 runs to 13 residues. CDR1 is SGHRS and CDR2 is YFSETQ in the germline V gene. This chain's CDR3 is CASSATGGQTQYF. The CDR3 nucleotides read TGCGCCAGCAGCGCCACGGGGGGGCAGACCCAGTACTTC.

The V gene is TRBV5-1, the J gene TRBJ2-7; 8 bases fit TRBD2. With 5 bases clipped from V and 1 base from J, the junction kept 5 bases outside the gene matches. The CDR3 is 14 amino acids. CDR1 is SGHRS, CDR2 YFSETQ, per germline. The CDR3 reads CASRIGTSSYEQYF. CDR3 in DNA: TGCGCCAGCAGAATTGGGACTAGTTCCTACGAGCAGTACTTC. Variable domain in full (rest from reference TRBV5-1 and TRBJ2-7): KAGVTQTPRYLIKTRGQQVTLSCSPISGHRSVSWYQQTPGQGLQFLFEYFSETQRNKGNFPGRFSGRQFSNSRSEMNVSTLELGDSALYLCASRIGTSSYEQYFGPGTRLTVT.

On this clone: The sample carries other DNA sequences with the same CDR3. The V and J genes are TRBV5-1 and TRBJ1-2, with 9 positions matching TRBD1. Germline loops: CDR1 SGHRS, CDR2 YFSETQ. The V and J ends lost 4 bases and 0 bases, in that order; junction bases with no gene match: 4. This CDR3 is 15 amino acids long. CDR3: CASSLRQGANYGYTF. CDR3 bases: TGCGCCAGCAGCCTACGACAGGGGGCTAACTATGGCTACACCTTC.

The chain recombines TRBV27 with TRBJ2-6; TRBD1 matches 8 bases. This CDR3 has 17 residues. Per germline, CDR1 MNHEY and CDR2 SMNVEV (reference sequence). Trimming at V came to 5 bases and at J to 3 bases, leaving 9 bases not matched to a gene. CDR3 bases: TGTGCCAGCAGTGGCGGGACAGGCCGTCGTGGGGCCAACGTCCTGACTTTC. Its protein is CASSGGTGRRGANVLTF.

The chain combines TRBV10-3 with TRBJ1-1; D remains ambiguous. The CDR3 length is 14 residues. Trimming pared 8 bases from V and 6 bases from J, leaving 19 bases between. From germline, CDR1 is ENHRY and CDR2 SYGVKD. The CDR3 DNA reads as TGTGCCATCGCGGAAGCGGGAACCGAATCTGAAGCTTTCTTT. Translation gives CAIAEAGTESEAFF.

The rearrangement uses TRBV5-1 and TRBJ2-5, with TRBD2 identical over 13 bases. CDR3 length: 17 residues. Per germline, CDR1 SGHRS and CDR2 YFSETQ. V gave up 4 bases and J gave up 5 bases; unmatched junction bases: 11. CDR3 residues: CASSAGLAGEKVETQYF. CDR3 nucleotides: TGCGCCAGCAGCGCTGGACTAGCGGGAGAGAAGGTGGAGACCCAGTACTTC.

The chain uses TRBV6-6 and TRBJ2-2; TRBD1 matches at 9 bases. CDR1 is MNHNY, CDR2 SVGAGI, per germline (reference sequence). The CDR3 spans 14 residues. J gave up 7 bases and V 6 bases, and 6 bases lay outside the gene matches. In DNA form, the CDR3 reads TGTGCCAGCAGACAGGGGGCCTTAATCGGGGAGCTGTTTTTT. Encoded protein: CASRQGALIGELFF.

Ten or more counts support this clone. This chain uses TRBV2 with TRBJ1-5, with D perhaps matching TRBD1 (6 bases). The germline V gene has CDR1 SNHLY and CDR2 FYNNEI. V dropped 8 bases and J dropped 0 bases, with 20 bases sitting between them. The CDR3 spans 17 residues. CDR3 residues: CASRLEGGVYSNQPQHF. CDR3 nucleotide sequence: TGTGCCAGCCGGTTGGAGGGGGGCGTATATAGCAATCAGCCCCAGCATTTT.